This paragraph covers one TCR beta chain sequence. Its antigen is unidentified. The CDR3 contains 17 residues. Germline-derived CDR1 and CDR2 are SGHTA and FQGTGA. J was trimmed by 7 bases and V by 2 bases; bases with no gene match: 11. The assay was immunoSEQ multiplex PCR, and TCRdb's table has in-frame clones only and misses some. Among 80,000 to 100,000 clones, 90% were seen once, and the ten largest hold over 0.1%. The sample belongs to a study of graft-versus-host responses after intestinal transplantation. This TCR derives from a human donor who received an intestinal transplant. The specimen was unstimulated CD4+ T cells sorted from spleen or lymph node cells, collected before intestinal transplant. The chain has TRBV7-3 and TRBJ2-1, with 10 nucleotides matching TRBD2. CDR3 residues: CASSLGFLAGAENEQFF. Written as DNA, the CDR3 is TGTGCCAGCAGCTTAGGGTTCCTAGCGGGGGCTGAGAATGAGCAGTTCTTC.